This is a list of T cell receptor beta chains from one sample in a study of response to subunit inactivated influenza vaccine. TCRdb re-analysed the RT-PCR reads in MiXCR, keeping a single row per CDR3 protein. The sample consists of 150,000 to 200,000 distinct CDR3 sequences, 9.5% to 15% of them appearing once. The same data also contributed to another study, on T cells expressing NK-cell markers.

The sample consisted of CD8+ T cells sorted from PBMCs, taken less than 13 days after vaccination. These receptors came from a man aged 45 to 65 who received an inactivated influenza vaccine. CDR3s include the opening cysteine and the closing phenylalanine or tryptophan. A D gene is named only where the DNA matches it firmly. Clone size is not always given. Where it is, it says once, few, many or a class for expanded clones.

V gene	J gene	D gene	clone size	CDR3 DNA	CDR3 protein
TRBV9	TRBJ2-5	TRBD1	many	TGTGCCAGCAGCGTAGGGCTAGCGAGTCAGGGGGCGACCCAGTACTTC	CASSVGLASQGATQYF
TRBV20-1	TRBJ2-3	TRBD2	few	TGCAGTGCTAGAGATCTAGCGGGAGGGGGCACAGATACGCAGTATTTT	CSARDLAGGGTDTQYF
TRBV5-6	TRBJ2-3	NA	many	TGTGCCAGCAGCTTCGGGTGGGATACGCAGTATTTT	CASSFGWDTQYF
TRBV7-9	TRBJ1-1	NA	NA	TGTGCCAGCAGCTTCACTGGGGCTGAAGCTTTCTTT	CASSFTGAEAFF
TRBV24-1	TRBJ1-2	NA	few	TGTGCCACCAGTGTGTCTCGGCAAGGTGATCATTATGGCTACACCTTC	CATSVSRQGDHYGYTF
TRBV28	TRBJ2-1	TRBD2	NA	TGTGCCAGCCTCCAACCCCTAGCGGGGTACAATGAGCAGTTCTTC	CASLQPLAGYNEQFF
TRBV29-1	TRBJ2-7	NA	NA	TGCAGCGTTGCGGGCATAGGAACCTACGAGCAGTACTTC	CSVAGIGTYEQYF
TRBV29-1	TRBJ2-3	TRBD2	many	TGCAGCGTTGAAGATCCCCCGGGGGGTAGCGGGAGGGCCCTCGATACGCAGTATTTT	CSVEDPPGGSGRALDTQYF
TRBV20-1	TRBJ2-7	TRBD2	NA	TGCAGTGCTTCATCAACTAGCGGTAACTACGAGCAGTACTTC	CSASSTSGNYEQYF
TRBV6-2/TRBV6-3	TRBJ2-5	NA	NA	TGTGCCAGCAGAATCCAAGAGACCCAGTACTTC	CASRIQETQYF
TRBV12-3/TRBV12-4	TRBJ2-6	TRBD1	NA	TGTGCCAGCAGTTCCTCAAGGACAGGGACTGGGGCCAACGTCCTGACTTTC	CASSSSRTGTGANVLTF
TRBV20-1	TRBJ2-3	NA	few	TGCAGTGCCAGCACAGATACGCAGTATTTT	CSASTDTQYF
TRBV5-5	TRBJ1-5	NA	few	TGTGCCAGCAGCTCTGAGGGGGGCAATCAGCCCCAGCATTTT	CASSSEGGNQPQHF
TRBV10-3	TRBJ2-5	TRBD1	NA	TGTGCCGTAGGACAGGGGGGCGGGGGAGAGACCCAGTACTTC	CAVGQGGGGETQYF
TRBV7-9	TRBJ2-7	TRBD2	NA	TGTGCCAGCAGCTTATTCCTCCGGGAGGGTTTCTACGAGCAGTACTTC	CASSLFLREGFYEQYF
TRBV7-2	TRBJ2-7	TRBD2	NA	TGTGCCAGCAGCTTTACTAGCGGGGCCTACGAGCAGTACTTC	CASSFTSGAYEQYF
TRBV3-1	TRBJ2-7	TRBD1	NA	TGTGCCAGCAGCCATGCCGACAGGGGCTACGAGCAGTACTTC	CASSHADRGYEQYF
TRBV4-1	TRBJ1-1	TRBD1	NA	TGCGCCAGCAGCCAACGGGACAGCATGAACACTGAAGCTTTCTTT	CASSQRDSMNTEAFF
TRBV27	TRBJ2-7	TRBD1	NA	TGTGCCAGCGGATGGACAGGGAGCTCCTACGAGCAGTACTTC	CASGWTGSSYEQYF
TRBV30	TRBJ2-5	NA	NA	TGTGCCTGGAGTGATCTAGGGGGAGAGACCCAGTACTTC	CAWSDLGGETQYF
TRBV6-4	TRBJ1-2	NA	NA	TGTGCCAGCAGTAGACGGATGGGGCAGGGCGTCCCCCCTATCTATGGCTACACCTTC	CASSRRMGQGVPPIYGYTF
TRBV10-3	TRBJ1-2	TRBD1	NA	TGTGCCATCAGTGATAGGGACAGGGGGCACTATGGCTACACCTTC	CAISDRDRGHYGYTF
TRBV28	TRBJ2-6	TRBD2	few	TGTGCCAGCAGTTATCTAGCGGGCCACCTCTCTGGGGCCAACGTCCTGACTTTC	CASSYLAGHLSGANVLTF
TRBV29-1	TRBJ2-7	TRBD1	NA	TGCAGCGCCCGGACAGGGGGCTCCTACGAGCAGTACTTC	CSARTGGSYEQYF
TRBV27	TRBJ2-1	NA	few	TGTGCCAGCATGCAGCTTTCGTACAATGAGCAGTTCTTC	CASMQLSYNEQFF
TRBV27	TRBJ2-1	NA	few	TGTGCCAGCAGTTTAATCCCCGGGCAGTTCTACAATGAGCAGTTCTTC	CASSLIPGQFYNEQFF
TRBV7-9	TRBJ2-1	NA	few	TGTGCCGGACGGGGGAGTTTCGACAATGAGCAGTTCTTC	CAGRGSFDNEQFF
TRBV11-2	TRBJ2-7	TRBD2	few	TGTGCCAGCTTGGGACTAACTTACGAGCAGTACTTC	CASLGLTYEQYF
TRBV6-2/TRBV6-3	TRBJ2-1	NA	many	TGTGCCAGCGGACCGGGCCTCGAGCAGTTCTTC	CASGPGLEQFF
TRBV20-1	TRBJ1-2	TRBD1	many	TGCAGTGCTAGAGGGACAGGCCTGGGGTCTGGCTACACCTTC	CSARGTGLGSGYTF
TRBV7-8	TRBJ1-6	NA	NA	TGTGCCAGCAGCTTAGAACGGGGCTCCCTCCACTTT	CASSLERGSLHF
TRBV2	TRBJ2-3	NA	NA	TGTGCCAGCAGCCCGGACAGACCCACAGATACGCAGTATTTT	CASSPDRPTDTQYF
TRBV9	TRBJ2-3	TRBD1	NA	TGTGCCAGCGGTGGACAGGGGGCGGTTGATACGCAGTATTTT	CASGGQGAVDTQYF
TRBV27	TRBJ2-2	TRBD2	NA	TGTGCCAGCAGACAACTAGCGGGAGTTTTGACCGGGGAGCTGTTTTTT	CASRQLAGVLTGELFF
TRBV6-2/TRBV6-3	TRBJ2-1	TRBD1	NA	TGTGCCAGCAGTTCCCGGGACAGGGCCATATACAAGGAGCAGTTCTTC	CASSSRDRAIYKEQFF
TRBV2	TRBJ1-2	TRBD1	NA	TGTGCCAGCAGTGGTTTGGGACAGCTCAACTATGGCTACACCTTC	CASSGLGQLNYGYTF
TRBV13	TRBJ2-1	NA	NA	TGTGCCAGCAGCTCCATACCGCCTGAGCAGTTCTTC	CASSSIPPEQFF
TRBV18	TRBJ2-1	TRBD1	few	TGTGCCAGCCCGCAACCGGGACAGGATCACAATGAGCAGTTCTTC	CASPQPGQDHNEQFF
TRBV27	TRBJ1-5	NA	NA	TGTGCCAGCAGTTTTGACGGAACTAGCAATCAGCCCCAGCATTTT	CASSFDGTSNQPQHF
TRBV7-9	TRBJ2-5	NA	NA	TGTGCCAGCAGCTTACCCCCGGAAGAGACCCAGTACTTC	CASSLPPEETQYF
TRBV6-5	TRBJ1-1	NA	NA	TGTGCCAGCAGTTACTCGGGGGGCGGGAACACTGAAGCTTTCTTT	CASSYSGGGNTEAFF